Listed here are 32 T cell receptor beta chains from one sample, sequenced in a study of OX40 agonist ivuxolimab in advanced cancers. Library construction relied on the immunoSEQ multiplex PCR assay. The source is immuneACCESS, and TCRdb retained only in-frame sequences with V and J called. Part of the clones is not carried over; for the studies checked, unresolved V genes explain less than half of this, and the remainder is unexplained. The sample yields roughly 30,000 clones; nearly 95% were counted once. The leading ten clones occupy roughly 9.4% of the sample. The source was CD4+ or CD8+ T cells sorted from blood, collected in a trial of the OX40 agonist ivuxolimab. These receptors came from an adult with an advanced solid tumor such as melanoma, head and neck, liver or kidney cancer.

The V and J genes are TRBV7-3 and TRBJ2-3, with D perhaps matching TRBD2 (5 bases). Looked up from germline, CDR1 is SGHTA and CDR2 is FQGTGA. Trimming left V 5 bases short and J 3 bases short, with 15 bases between. The CDR3 is made up of 15 amino acids. CDR3 loop: CASSLGLPPTDTQYF. DNA for the CDR3: TGTGCCAGCAGCCTTGGACTTCCACCTACAGATACGCAGTATTTT.

The chain couples TRBV11-2 to TRBJ2-7; D ambiguous. Germline V gives CDR1 SGHAT, CDR2 FQNNGV. Trimming took off 3 bases at V and 3 bases at J, with 15 bases between the two ends. This CDR3 has 15 residues. The CDR3 region is CASSFASGPHYEQYF. The CDR3 DNA sequence: TGTGCCAGCAGCTTTGCGTCCGGACCGCACTACGAGCAGTACTTC.

The chain couples TRBV11-2 to TRBJ1-1; TRBD1 is a possible D gene (6 bases). The length of the CDR3 is 15 residues. Germline V gene data show CDR1 as SGHAT and CDR2 as FQNNGV. Trimming took off 3 bases at V and 4 bases at J, with 15 bases between the two ends. The CDR3 region is CASSLRTGTGTEAFF. In DNA form, the CDR3 reads TGTGCCAGCAGCTTGCGTACAGGGACGGGCACTGAAGCTTTCTTT.

As DNA, the CDR3 is TGTGCCAGCAGCCATACGGAGACTGGGGCCAACGTCCTGACTTTC. Amino acids: CASSHTETGANVLTF. The chain carries TRBV4-2 and TRBJ2-6; no reliable D call. Germline V CDR1 and CDR2: LGHNA, YNFKEQ. The germline V and J ends were trimmed by 3 bases and 2 bases, with 8 bases remaining between them. The CDR3 length is 15 residues.

The CDR3 bases are TGTGCCAGCAGTTACTCCCGACTAGCGGGAGGTGAGACCCAGTACTTC. It specifies CASSYSRLAGGETQYF. This chain uses TRBV6-5 with TRBJ2-5, with TRBD2 identical over 13 bases. This CDR3 region has 16 residues. V lost 0 bases, J lost 5 bases, and 3 bases stayed unmatched. Germline CDR1 reads MNHEY; CDR2 reads SVGAGI.

This sequence joins TRBV6-1 and TRBJ2-3, with no clear D. V was trimmed by 5 bases and J by 4 bases, leaving 7 bases between them. Germline lookup yields CDR1 MNHNS and CDR2 SASEGT. CDR3 length: 12 residues. This CDR3 reads CASSTIPDTQYF. The CDR3 bases are TGTGCCAGCAGTACCATACCAGATACGCAGTATTTT.

The chain couples TRBV7-3 to TRBJ2-3; D is tentatively TRBD1 or TRBD2 (5 bases each). V lost 2 bases and J lost 3, with 12 bases in between. Germline V gene data show CDR1 as SGHTA and CDR2 as FQGTGA. CDR3 length: 15 amino acids. The CDR3 bases are TGTGCCAGCAGCTTATTGGGGGTCGGAACAGATACGCAGTATTTT. Its protein is CASSLLGVGTDTQYF.

Worth noting for this clone: Its ends do not fully match the called genes, so a read error is possible. The V gene is TRBV7-3, the J gene TRBJ1-1; no reliable D call. Germline V lookup: CDR1 SGHTA, CDR2 FQGTGA. The CDR3 spans 15 residues. CDR3 loop: CASSQGGPSNTEAFF. The CDR3 nucleotides are TGCGCCAGCAGCCAAGGAGGGCCATCGAACACTGAAGCTTTCTTT. Using reference TRBV7-3 and TRBJ1-1 for the parts outside the CDR3, the full variable domain is GAGVSQTPSNKVTEKGKYVELRCDPISGHTALYWYRQSLGQGPEFLIYFQGTGAADDSGLPNDRFFAVRPEGSVSTLKIQRTERGDSAVYLCASSQGGPSNTEAFFGQGTRLTVV.

This clone appeared a single time. The chain combines TRBV7-9 with TRBJ2-5; 9 nucleotides align to TRBD2. The CDR3 loop spans 18 amino acids. V gave up 4 bases and J gave up 1 base; unmatched junction bases: 13. The germline V gene encodes CDR1 SEHNR and CDR2 FQNEAQ (reference sequence). The CDR3: CASSSRLAEPRTQETQYF. In DNA, the CDR3 is TGTGCCAGCAGCTCGAGACTAGCGGAACCTCGTACCCAAGAGACCCAGTACTTC.

This clone came up once. The CDR3 nucleotides read TGTGCCATCAGTGACTCGGGACAAGAGCGGGGGGTATACAATGAGCAGTTCTTC. Translating it yields CAISDSGQERGVYNEQFF. This rearrangement joins TRBV10-3 to TRBJ2-1, with 9 bases aligning to TRBD2. Trimming at V came to 3 bases and at J to 4 bases, leaving 13 bases not matched to a gene. Germline-derived CDR1 and CDR2 are ENHRY and SYGVKD. CDR3 length: 18 residues.

The V and J genes are TRBV11-2 and TRBJ2-5, with D maybe TRBD1 (5 bases). The end of the DNA aligns better with TRBJ2-7, so the J call may be wrong. This CDR3 spans 14 amino acids. Germline V CDR1 and CDR2: SGHAT, FQNNGV. In DNA form, the CDR3 reads TGTGCCAGCAGCTCTGGCCAGGGTATTCCCGAGCAGTACTTC. Protein: CASSSGQGIPEQYF.

The rearrangement links TRBV7-2 to TRBJ2-1; D call uncertain. V gave up 4 bases and J gave up 8 bases, with 18 bases separating them. In germline, CDR1 is SGHTA, CDR2 FQGNSA. The CDR3 runs to 15 residues. The CDR3 nucleotides read TGTGCCAGCAGCTCAAAGGGCCTAAGCGCCCATGAGCAGTTCTTC. Translation: CASSSKGLSAHEQFF.

The rearrangement uses TRBV9 and TRBJ2-1; D is possibly TRBD1 (5 bases). The CDR3 extends over 12 amino acids. Per germline, CDR1 SGDLS and CDR2 YYNGEE. Trimming left V 4 bases short and J 6 bases short, with 8 bases between. In DNA, the CDR3 is TGTGCCAGCAGCTCAACAGGCAATGAGCAGTTCTTC. Amino acid sequence: CASSSTGNEQFF.

The chain uses TRBV29-1 and TRBJ1-2; no clear D gene. V was cut by 3 bases and J by 2 bases, with 7 bases left in between. Germline CDR1 and CDR2: SQVTM and ANQGSEA. The CDR3 covers 12 residues. The CDR3 sequence is CSVDRQNYGYTF. CDR3 DNA: TGCAGCGTTGACCGGCAGAACTATGGCTACACCTTC.

This clone appeared once. The rearrangement links TRBV5-4 to TRBJ2-7; D unclear. Trimming took off 1 base at V and 0 bases at J, with 8 bases between the two ends. The length of the CDR3 is 14 residues. Per germline, CDR1 SGHNT and CDR2 YYREEE (reference sequence). The DNA for the CDR3 is TGTGCCAGCAGCTTGTCCGGCCACTCCTACGAGCAGTACTTC. Residues: CASSLSGHSYEQYF.

This clone was picked up a small number of times. The chain recombines TRBV6-5 with TRBJ1-5; 7 nucleotides line up with TRBD1. The CDR3 is made up of 15 amino acids. V lost 2 bases, J lost 4 bases, and 5 bases stayed unmatched. Per germline, CDR1 MNHEY and CDR2 SVGAGI. The CDR3 nucleotides read TGTGCCAGCAGTTACGGTCCACAGGGGAATCAGCCCCAGCATTTT. As protein: CASSYGPQGNQPQHF.

In this sample, this clone turned up once. The chain recombines TRBV9 with TRBJ2-1; 7 bases map to TRBD2. V shed 3 bases and J 5 bases; nucleotides not matched to a gene: 5. The V gene's germline CDR1 is SGDLS and CDR2 YYNGEE. There are 14 residues in the CDR3. CDR3 sequence reads: CASSGGGLNNEQFF. The DNA for the CDR3 is TGTGCCAGCAGCGGCGGGGGACTAAACAATGAGCAGTTCTTC.

This chain connects TRBV2 to TRBJ1-1; D uncertain. Germline CDR1 SNHLY, CDR2 FYNNEI. Trimming took 0 bases from V and 8 from J, leaving 10 bases between them. The CDR3 is 13 amino acids. CDR3 nucleotides: TGTGCCAGCAGTGAAGCCGCGAACGGAGAAGCTTTCTTT. As protein: CASSEAANGEAFF.

J is TRBJ2-3 and V is TRBV28; 7 bases line up with TRBD2. The germline V gene has CDR1 MDHEN and CDR2 SYDVKM. The CDR3 has 14 residues. V shed 5 bases and J 2 bases; nucleotides not matched to a gene: 4. The CDR3 sequence: CASSRTSITDTQYF. The CDR3 DNA reads as TGTGCCAGCAGTCGGACTAGTATCACAGATACGCAGTATTTT. Drawing the rest from reference TRBV28 and TRBJ2-3, the complete variable domain is DVKVTQSSRYLVKRTGEKVFLECVQDMDHENMFWYRQDPGLGLRLIYFSYDVKMKEKGDIPEGYSVSREKKERFSLILESASTNQTSMYLCASSRTSITDTQYFGPGTRLTVL.

The chain links TRBV27 to TRBJ2-7, with a possible D match to TRBD2 (6 bases). Germline V CDR1 and CDR2: MNHEY, SMNVEV (reference sequence). Trimming took 5 bases from V and 6 from J, leaving 17 bases between them. CDR3 size: 14 residues. The CDR3 coding sequence is TGTGCCAGCAGTCCGAGCGGGTATGGGGGCGAGCAGTACTTC. It is translated as CASSPSGYGGEQYF.

The V and J genes are TRBV29-1 and TRBJ1-2; D is unresolved. CDR3 length: 11 amino acids. Trimming pared 2 bases from V and 6 bases from J, leaving 7 bases between. Looked up from germline, CDR1 is SQVTM and CDR2 is ANQGSEA. For the CDR3, the DNA is TGCAGCGTTGAACCCGGAGATGGCTACACCTTC. It encodes CSVEPGDGYTF.

J is TRBJ1-5 and V is TRBV6-5, with a tentative D call TRBD1 (5 bases). This CDR3 has 13 amino acids. Germline V gives CDR1 MNHEY, CDR2 SVGAGI. Between the trimmed V and J ends, which lost 5 bases and 6 bases, there was a span of 11 bases. CDR3 sequence: CASSAQGPQPQHF. DNA for the CDR3: TGTGCCAGCAGTGCCCAGGGTCCTCAGCCCCAGCATTTT.

This chain uses TRBV6-1 with TRBJ2-7; the D is unclear. The germline V gene encodes CDR1 MNHNS and CDR2 SASEGT. CDR3 length: 12 amino acids. Trimming took off 5 bases at V and 2 bases at J, with 7 bases between the two ends. This CDR3 is CASSYSPYEQYF. In DNA, the CDR3 is TGTGCCAGCAGTTATTCTCCCTACGAGCAGTACTTC.

This chain connects TRBV6-5 to TRBJ2-1; D is ambiguous. This CDR3 has 15 residues. Germline values: CDR1 MNHEY, CDR2 SVGAGI. Trimming cost V 7 bases and J 0 bases, with 13 bases left between them. CDR3 residues: CASKVATSSYNEQFF. In DNA, the CDR3 is TGTGCCAGCAAAGTGGCAACGAGCTCCTACAATGAGCAGTTCTTC.

The genes are TRBV13 and TRBJ1-4; D unclear. Trimming left V 2 bases short and J 8 bases short, with 12 bases between. This CDR3 spans 14 amino acids. Germline V lookup: CDR1 PRHDT, CDR2 FYEKMQ (reference sequence). CDR3 loop: CASSLSGVREKLFF. The CDR3 bases are TGTGCCAGCAGCTTATCCGGGGTGAGAGAAAAACTGTTTTTT.

This chain links TRBV7-9 with TRBJ2-2, with D tentatively TRBD1 (6 bases). CDR1 is SEHNR and CDR2 is FQNEAQ in the germline V gene (reference sequence). The ends were cut back, 5 bases at V and 5 bases at J, with 12 bases in the middle. This CDR3 contains 14 residues. The CDR3 reads CASSNSGVTGELFF. CDR3 DNA sequence: TGTGCCAGCAGCAACTCAGGGGTAACCGGGGAGCTGTTTTTT. The whole variable domain, filled in from reference TRBV7-9 and TRBJ2-2, reads DTGVSQNPRHKITKRGQNVTFRCDPISEHNRLYWYRQTLGQGPEFLTYFQNEAQLEKSRLLSDRFSAERPKGSFSTLEIQRTEQGDSAMYLCASSNSGVTGELFFGEGSRLTVL.

The chain couples TRBV9 to TRBJ2-5; 7 nucleotides agree with TRBD2. Germline CDR1 reads SGDLS; CDR2 reads YYNGEE. This CDR3 has 15 amino acids. The trim removed 4 bases at V and 4 bases at J, leaving 10 bases unmatched. In DNA form, the CDR3 reads TGTGCCAGCAGCTATTGGAGCGGGGATGGAGAGACCCAGTACTTC. This translates into CASSYWSGDGETQYF.

The rearrangement joins TRBV7-6 to TRBJ2-2; maybe TRBD1 (8 bases). Trimming removed 5 bases from V and 7 bases from J, with 17 bases in between. Germline V gene data show CDR1 as SGHVS and CDR2 as FNYEAQ. CDR3 length equals 15 residues. DNA of the CDR3: TGTGCCAGCAGCCGACGGACAGGGAGGGACGGGGAGCTGTTTTTT. It encodes CASSRRTGRDGELFF.

The chain's CDR3 is CATSRDRGESVYEQYF. CDR3 nucleotides: TGTGCCACCAGCAGAGACAGGGGAGAGAGCGTCTACGAGCAGTACTTC. This chain joins TRBV15 and TRBJ2-7, with D possibly TRBD1 on 6 matching bases. Germline V CDR1 and CDR2: LNHNV, YYDKDF (reference sequence). The CDR3 has 16 amino acids. Trimming took 0 bases from V and 3 from J, leaving 15 bases between them.

The DNA of the CDR3 is TGTGCCAGCAGTCCCGGACAGGGGATGAAATACGAGCAGTACTTC. It codes for CASSPGQGMKYEQYF. The chain combines TRBV5-4 with TRBJ2-7; TRBD1 matches 9 bases. This CDR3 comprises 15 residues. J was trimmed by 4 bases and V by 5 bases; bases with no gene match: 10. CDR1 is SGHNT, CDR2 YYREEE, per germline (reference sequence).

This rearrangement joins TRBV4-1 to TRBJ1-5; D gene uncertain. This CDR3 comprises 15 residues. Germline CDR1 is MGHRA and CDR2 is YSYEKL. The ends were cut back, 2 bases at V and 1 base at J, with 9 bases in the middle. CDR3 in amino acids: CASSQYLGSNQPQHF. DNA of the CDR3: TGCGCCAGCAGCCAATATCTAGGGAGCAATCAGCCCCAGCATTTT.

This sequence joins TRBV9 and TRBJ1-2; D unresolved. V lost 6 bases, J lost 8 bases, and 20 bases lay in between. Per the germline V gene, CDR1 is SGDLS and CDR2 is YYNGEE. The CDR3 extends over 14 amino acids. The CDR3 here is CASTITLGSWGYTF. As DNA, the CDR3 is TGTGCCAGCACCATAACTTTGGGGAGTTGGGGCTACACCTTC.